The source of this T cell receptor beta chain is a study of control samples from healthy donors and cancer patients. Generated by immunoSEQ multiplex PCR, the TCRdb table keeps only in-frame clones and is missing some. The top ten hold more than 6% of the sample, which has about 410,000 clones, 90% seen once. The CDR3 is 12 residues long. Trimming took 3 bases from V and 7 from J, leaving 9 bases between them. The germline V gene encodes CDR1 MGHDK and CDR2 SYGVNS. This clone appeared a single time. Source material: PBMCs. This chain connects TRBV25-1 to TRBJ2-5; D perhaps matches TRBD1 (6 bases). This receptor was taken from a man in his forties with head and neck cancer. CDR3 bases: TGTGCCAGCAGTGATTTAGGGGGGACCCAGTACTTC. Translated, it gives CASSDLGGTQYF. The entire variable domain, with the rest obtained from reference TRBV25-1 and TRBJ2-5, is as follows: EADIYQTPRYLVIGTGKKITLECSQTMGHDKMYWYQQDPGMELHLIHYSYGVNSTEKGDLSSESTVSRIRTEHFPLTLESARPSHTSQYLCASSDLGGTQYFGPGTRLLVL.